Following are 14 T cell receptor beta chains from one sample sequenced in a study of T cell changes during pregnancy in multiple sclerosis. Repertoires were generated with immunoSEQ multiplex PCR, while TCRdb's copy carries only in-frame clones and drops some. The sample shows more than 80,000 clones, around 90% of them seen only once. This specimen consisted of peripheral blood, obtained before pregnancy. Receptors originate from a female donor with multiple sclerosis, enrolled in a pregnancy study.

The chain joins TRBV30 to TRBJ2-7, with D possibly being TRBD2 (6 bases). V was cut by 2 bases and J by 2 bases, with 10 bases left in between. CDR1 and CDR2 from the germline V gene are GTSNPN and SVGIG (reference sequence). The CDR3 consists of 13 residues. Here the CDR3 reads CAWSRGSTYEQYF. In DNA form, the CDR3 reads TGTGCCTGGAGTCGGGGGAGTACCTACGAGCAGTACTTC. Combining the CDR3 with reference TRBV30 and TRBJ2-7 gives the whole variable domain SQTIHQWPATLVQPVGSPLSLECTVEGTSNPNLYWYRQAAGRGLQLLFYSVGIGQISSEVPQNLSASRPQDRQFILSSKKLLLSDSGFYLCAWSRGSTYEQYFGPGTRLTVT.

The chain carries TRBV19 and TRBJ2-2; the D gene is possibly TRBD1 (5 bases). V lost 9 bases to trimming and J lost 5 bases, with 16 bases between them. Per the germline V gene, CDR1 is LNHDA and CDR2 is SQIVND (reference sequence). The CDR3 runs 14 residues. The CDR3 DNA is TGTGCCAGCTTGGACACGGCCTATACCGGGGAGCTGTTTTTT. Translated, it gives CASLDTAYTGELFF.

This sequence joins TRBV18 and TRBJ1-2; D is undetermined. V was trimmed by 3 bases and J by 4 bases, leaving 18 bases between them. The CDR3 spans 16 residues. Germline V CDR1 and CDR2: KGHSH, LQKENI. The DNA of the CDR3 is TGTGCCAGCTCACCTTTGGCGGAGGTTTCTGGCTATGGCTACACCTTC. It translates to CASSPLAEVSGYGYTF.

The CDR3 region is CAWSVPGTTDTQYF. CDR3 nucleotides: TGTGCCTGGAGTGTACCGGGTACAACAGATACGCAGTATTTT. The V and J genes are TRBV30 and TRBJ2-3, with unresolved D. The CDR3 is made up of 14 amino acids. Germline lookup yields CDR1 GTSNPN and CDR2 SVGIG (reference sequence). V was clipped by 0 bases and J by 3 bases, with 10 bases between them.

The chain uses TRBV5-4 and TRBJ2-3; D gene uncertain. Germline V lookup: CDR1 SGHNT, CDR2 YYREEE (reference sequence). The length of the CDR3 is 15 residues. The V gene lost 3 bases and the J gene lost 3 bases, with 14 bases spanning the gap. CDR3 bases: TGTGCCAGCAGCTCGAGACTGGGTAAGACAGATACGCAGTATTTT. Translated: CASSSRLGKTDTQYF. Full variable domain (outside the CDR3, taken from reference TRBV5-4 and TRBJ2-3): ETGVTQSPTHLIKTRGQQVTLRCSSQSGHNTVSWYQQALGQGPQFIFQYYREEENGRGNFPPRFSGLQFPNYSSELNVNALELDDSALYLCASSSRLGKTDTQYFGPGTRLTVL.

The chain joins TRBV11-2 to TRBJ2-7; 12 bases are shared with TRBD2. CDR3 length: 15 residues. Germline V gives CDR1 SGHAT, CDR2 FQNNGV. Trimming at V came to 6 bases and at J to 6 bases, leaving 9 bases not matched to a gene. The CDR3 DNA sequence: TGTGCCAGCAGTAGGACTAGCGGGACCTTGAGCGAGCAGTACTTC. Protein: CASSRTSGTLSEQYF.

This clone was seen once. The chain employs TRBV6-4 and TRBJ2-7; 11 positions agree with TRBD2. V gave up 6 bases and J gave up 7 bases; unmatched junction bases: 5. Germline lookup yields CDR1 MRHNA and CDR2 SNTAGT. The CDR3 runs 13 residues. The CDR3 sequence is CASSFGLAGEQYF. CDR3 in DNA: TGTGCCAGCAGCTTTGGACTAGCGGGTGAGCAGTACTTC.

This chain connects TRBV5-1 to TRBJ1-3, with TRBD1 matching over 7 bases. The V gene's germline CDR1 is SGHRS and CDR2 YFSETQ. V was pared by 2 bases and J by 0 bases, with 8 bases of the junction left unmatched. The CDR3 covers 17 residues. The chain's CDR3 is CASSLTGDRISGNTIYF. CDR3 DNA: TGCGCCAGCAGCTTAACAGGGGATCGCATCTCTGGAAACACCATATATTTT.

This chain links TRBV7-2 with TRBJ2-7; TRBD2 agrees at 14 bases. The CDR3 is made up of 16 amino acids. Germline loops: CDR1 SGHTA, CDR2 FQGNSA. The V and J ends lost 3 bases and 3 bases, in that order; junction bases with no gene match: 4. CDR3 coding DNA: TGTGCCAGCAGCTTCCGCGGACTAGCGGGGGGCTACGAGCAGTACTTC. It codes for CASSFRGLAGGYEQYF.

CDR3 nucleotides: TGTGCCAGCAGAAGGGGGAACACTGAAGCTTTCTTT. Protein: CASRRGNTEAFF. The chain links TRBV6-1 to TRBJ1-1, with TRBD1 as a possible D gene (5 bases). The length of the CDR3 is 12 residues. The germline V and J ends were trimmed by 6 bases and 1 base, with 6 bases remaining between them. Germline CDR1 and CDR2: MNHNS and SASEGT.

The rearrangement uses TRBV6-6 and TRBJ2-1; possibly TRBD1 for D (6 bases). CDR1 is MNHNY, CDR2 SVGAGI, per germline (reference sequence). The CDR3 consists of 15 residues. V was trimmed by 6 bases and J by 2 bases, leaving 14 bases between them. The CDR3 protein is CASSPRDTAYNEQFF. The DNA for the CDR3 is TGTGCCAGCAGCCCCCGGGACACCGCCTACAATGAGCAGTTCTTC.

The sample holds one count of this clone. The rearrangement links TRBV7-2 to TRBJ1-1; maybe TRBD1 (6 bases). Germline V lookup: CDR1 SGHTA, CDR2 FQGNSA. V dropped 0 bases and J dropped 1 base, with 9 bases sitting between them. The CDR3 runs 15 residues. The CDR3 spells CASSLAAGENTEAFF. In DNA, the CDR3 is TGTGCCAGCAGCTTAGCGGCAGGGGAGAACACTGAAGCTTTCTTT.

V usage is TRBV11-3 and J usage is TRBJ1-1, with a possible D match to TRBD1 (5 bases). Between the trimmed V and J ends, which lost 3 bases and 5 bases, there was a span of 28 bases. Germline V gives CDR1 SGHNT, CDR2 YENEEA. The CDR3 is 19 residues long. In DNA form, the CDR3 reads TGTGCCAGCAGCTTGTCGTGGGGCAGGGATTTTTCGGGGGGGACTGAAGCTTTCTTT. This gives the protein CASSLSWGRDFSGGTEAFF.

The V call is TRBV5-1, the J call TRBJ2-5, with D uncertain. Germline V lookup: CDR1 SGHRS, CDR2 YFSETQ. Between the trimmed V and J ends, which lost 4 bases and 3 bases, there was a span of 4 bases. The CDR3 runs 11 residues. For the CDR3, the DNA is TGCGCCAGCAGCCCGGAAGAGACCCAGTACTTC. Residues: CASSPEETQYF.